This entry describes one TCR beta chain. Its target is unknown. This specimen comes from a study of blood T cells in healthy people across ages. Combining a sample-barcoded 5' primer with a J-beta primer mix, a second PCR ran for about 6 to 11 cycles. TCRdb itself ran the 5' RACE reads through MiXCR, one entry per CDR3 protein. The data show roughly 860,000 distinct CDR3 sequences, with 62% seen just once and 25% to 30% held by the top ten. Germline V gene lookup returns CDR1 MNHNY and CDR2 SVGAGI (reference sequence). The CDR3 runs 12 residues. Unmatched junction bases numbered 4, after V lost 5 bases and J lost 6 bases. Notes on the study in general: The fall in TCR beta diversity per million T cells was roughly linear with age. Unknown donor CMV status possibly confounded expanded clonotype changes.

This TCR was recovered from a man in his thirties or forties in good health. The specimen was blood. The genes are TRBV6-6 and TRBJ2-7; 7 bases are shared with TRBD1. The CDR3 region has the DNA TGTGCCAGCAGTCCCACAGGGGCCGAGCAGTACTTC. Protein product: CASSPTGAEQYF.